This T cell receptor beta chain was captured in a study of blood T cells in healthy people across ages. Through a sample-barcoded 5' primer and a J-beta primer mix, a second PCR was run for about 6 to 11 cycles. Researchers report that a template-switch adaptor with 12 random nucleotides tagged each cDNA molecule. CDR3-containing paired-end reads numbered at least 2.5 million in each sample. Via MiXCR, TCRdb re-called the 5' RACE reads, giving one row per CDR3 protein. Counted here are 1.5 million to 2 million distinct CDR3 sequences, 28% occurring once; the ten biggest clones make up roughly 8%. The CDR3 has 15 amino acids. Trimming at V came to 6 bases and at J to 1 base, leaving 7 bases not matched to a gene. The donors, healthy Caucasians from Russia, were aged roughly 6 to 90. PBMCs numbering at least 6 million were isolated per sample. This clonotype showed up many times.

The chain recombines TRBV12-3 or TRBV12-4 with TRBJ2-5, with 8 bases identical to TRBD1. The source is a woman in her thirties in good health. Sequencing was performed on blood. The CDR3 sequence: CASREDRGPQETQYF. CDR3 nucleotides: TGTGCCAGCAGGGAAGACAGGGGTCCCCAAGAGACCCAGTACTTC.